Listed here are 9 T cell receptor beta chains from one sample, sequenced in a study of cytomegalovirus exposure and HLA in healthy donors. The PCR made use of 60 Vbeta and 13 Jbeta primers. Repertoires were generated with immunoSEQ multiplex PCR, while TCRdb's copy carries only in-frame clones and drops some. This table holds about 130,000 clones, over 60% found once. Sequenced material: PBMCs. These receptors came from a woman aged 60-75 years in good health and CMV-seropositive.

The chain carries TRBV6-1 and TRBJ1-2, with TRBD1 as a possible D gene (6 bases). Trimming removed 6 bases from V and 5 bases from J, with 19 bases in between. Germline assignment: CDR1 MNHNS and CDR2 SASEGT. This CDR3 region has 15 residues. CDR3 sequence (DNA): TGTGCCAGCAGCCCACTCAGGGGATCTAGTTATGGCTACACCTTC. It codes for CASSPLRGSSYGYTF.

V and J are TRBV5-1 and TRBJ2-2, with a weak D call TRBD1 (6 bases). Trimming took off 2 bases at V and 2 bases at J, with 10 bases between the two ends. Germline loops: CDR1 SGHRS, CDR2 YFSETQ. This CDR3 comprises 15 residues. CDR3 DNA sequence: TGCGCCAGCAGCTTCCGGGACACAAACACCGGGGAGCTGTTTTTT. It encodes CASSFRDTNTGELFF.

The J gene is TRBJ1-5, the V gene TRBV7-2; D is ambiguous. V was cut by 1 base and J by 7 bases, with 8 bases left in between. The CDR3 covers 13 residues. The germline CDR1 and CDR2 sequences are SGHTA and FQGNSA. DNA of the CDR3: TGTGCCAGCAGCTTAGAGAACAGACAGCCCCAGCATTTT. Amino acids: CASSLENRQPQHF.

The chain uses TRBV11-2 and TRBJ1-4; TRBD1 is a possible D gene (6 bases). Germline V gene sequence: CDR1 SGHAT, CDR2 FQNNGV. Trimming took off 6 bases at V and 11 bases at J, with 16 bases between the two ends. The CDR3 runs to 13 residues. The DNA for the CDR3 is TGTGCCAGCAGAAATATTACAGGGAAGAAACTGTTTTTT. The encoded protein is CASRNITGKKLFF.

This clone was counted once. The chain recombines TRBV15 with TRBJ1-2; 11 bases line up with TRBD1. Germline assignment: CDR1 LNHNV and CDR2 YYDKDF (reference sequence). This CDR3 has 17 amino acids. The V and J ends lost 4 bases and 7 bases, in that order; junction bases with no gene match: 14. This CDR3 is CATSTRVARTGGLGYTF. CDR3 nucleotides: TGTGCCACCAGCACTCGGGTGGCAAGGACAGGGGGCCTTGGCTACACCTTC. The variable domain in full, with the rest retrieved from reference TRBV15 and TRBJ1-2, is DAMVIQNPRYQVTQFGKPVTLSCSQTLNHNVMYWYQQKSSQAPKLLFHYYDKDFNNEADTPDNFQSRRPNTSFCFLDIRSPGLGDTAMYLCATSTRVARTGGLGYTFGSGTRLTVV.

This clone appeared a few times. The chain has TRBV6-1 and TRBJ1-2, with D uncertain. The germline CDR1 and CDR2 sequences are MNHNS and SASEGT. V was clipped by 2 bases and J by 5 bases, with 6 bases between them. CDR3 length: 12 amino acids. The CDR3 DNA reads TGTGCCAGCAGTGAACGGGTTTATGGCTACACCTTC. This codes for CASSERVYGYTF.

The chain recombines TRBV5-1 with TRBJ2-1; a weak D match, TRBD1 (7 bases). The ends were cut back, 4 bases at V and 5 bases at J, with 19 bases in the middle. In germline, CDR1 is SGHRS, CDR2 YFSETQ. This CDR3 spans 16 amino acids. Here the CDR3 reads CASSHDVRGANNEQFF. DNA of the CDR3: TGCGCCAGCAGCCATGACGTCAGGGGGGCCAACAATGAGCAGTTCTTC.

This clone was picked up a small number of times. The chain links TRBV19 to TRBJ2-3, with TRBD2 matching 7 bases. Losses at the gene ends were 3 bases for V and 3 bases for J; bases not matched to a gene: 6. This CDR3 has 15 residues. CDR1 and CDR2 (germline): LNHDA, SQIVND (reference sequence). CDR3 DNA: TGTGCCAGTAGTATGCGCGGGAGTTGGACAGATACGCAGTATTTT. Translated, it gives CASSMRGSWTDTQYF.

The chain carries TRBV6-5 and TRBJ2-7, with D tentatively TRBD2 (6 bases). The CDR3 contains 15 residues. CDR1 MNHEY and CDR2 SVGAGI come from the germline V gene. V was clipped by 2 bases and J by 3 bases, with 14 bases between them. The CDR3, as DNA: TGTGCCAGCAGTTACCTCCGGGACTTATACTACGAGCAGTACTTC. It translates to CASSYLRDLYYEQYF.